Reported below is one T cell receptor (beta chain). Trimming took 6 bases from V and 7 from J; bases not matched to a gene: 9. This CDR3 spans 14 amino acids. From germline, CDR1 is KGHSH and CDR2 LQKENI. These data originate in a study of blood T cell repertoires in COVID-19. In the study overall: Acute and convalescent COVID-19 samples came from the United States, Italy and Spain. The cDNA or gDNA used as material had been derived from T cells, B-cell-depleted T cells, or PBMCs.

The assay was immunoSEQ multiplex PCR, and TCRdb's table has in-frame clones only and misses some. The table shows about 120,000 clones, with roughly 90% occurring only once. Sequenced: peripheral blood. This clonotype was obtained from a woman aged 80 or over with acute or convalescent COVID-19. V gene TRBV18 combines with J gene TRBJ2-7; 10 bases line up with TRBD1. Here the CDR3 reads CASSSGTGVEEQYF. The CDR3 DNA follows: TGTGCCAGCTCGTCCGGGACAGGGGTCGAGGAGCAGTACTTC.